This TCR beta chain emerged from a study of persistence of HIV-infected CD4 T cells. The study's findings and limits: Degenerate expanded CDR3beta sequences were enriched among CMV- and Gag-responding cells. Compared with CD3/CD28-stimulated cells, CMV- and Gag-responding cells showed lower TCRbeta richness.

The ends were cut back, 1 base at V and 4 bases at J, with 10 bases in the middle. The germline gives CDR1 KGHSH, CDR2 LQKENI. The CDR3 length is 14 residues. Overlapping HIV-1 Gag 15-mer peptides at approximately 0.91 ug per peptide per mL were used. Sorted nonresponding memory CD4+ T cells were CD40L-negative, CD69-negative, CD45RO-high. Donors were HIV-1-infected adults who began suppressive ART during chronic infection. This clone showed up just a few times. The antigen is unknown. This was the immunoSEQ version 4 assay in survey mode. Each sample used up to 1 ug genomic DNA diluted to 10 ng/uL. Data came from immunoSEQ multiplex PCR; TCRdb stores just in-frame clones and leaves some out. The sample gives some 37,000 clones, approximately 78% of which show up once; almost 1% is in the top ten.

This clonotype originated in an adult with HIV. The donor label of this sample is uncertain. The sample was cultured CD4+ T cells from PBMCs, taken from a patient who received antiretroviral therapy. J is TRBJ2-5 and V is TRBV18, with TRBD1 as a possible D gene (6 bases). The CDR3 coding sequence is TGTGCCAGCTCACCACAGGACAGTCCAGAGACCCAGTACTTC. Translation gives CASSPQDSPETQYF. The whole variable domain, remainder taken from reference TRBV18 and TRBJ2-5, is NAGVMQNPRHLVRRRGQEARLRCSPMKGHSHVYWYRQLPEEGLKFMVYLQKENIIDESGMPKERFSAEFPKEGPSILRIQQVVRGDSAAYFCASSPQDSPETQYFGPGTRLLVL.